The sequence of this T cell receptor beta chain was determined in a study of technical replicates of blood from a few donors. Sequencing used immunoSEQ multiplex PCR; TCRdb keeps in-frame clones, though not all of them. The table has about 100,000 clones, under 97% seen once. The clonotype originates from a human donor in good health. The specimen sequenced was T cells isolated from PBMCs.

CDR3 DNA: TGTGCCAGCAGCCGTGGGGCAGGGGGCTCTTACTATGAAAAACTGTTTTTT. This codes for CASSRGAGGSYYEKLFF. This chain links TRBV7-9 with TRBJ1-4; 8 bases line up with TRBD1. Looked up from germline, CDR1 is SEHNR and CDR2 is FQNEAQ (reference sequence). This CDR3 is 17 amino acids long. V trimming: 5 bases; J trimming: 6 bases; junction bases outside the gene matches: 14.